This T cell receptor beta chain was identified in a study of shared clonotypes between healthy human individuals. Whole-study context: Those who served as donors were a couple of women and a few men between the ages of 18 and 49. Overall study results and limits: The authors sampled blood alone, and tissue repertoires likely differ.

What was sequenced on ten immunoSEQ deep assay plates was unsorted PBMC DNA. Original analysis: Owing to the provision of junction-only sequences devoid of quality scores by immunoSEQ, filtering differed. This table comes from immunoSEQ multiplex PCR, and its TCRdb copy is limited to in-frame clones, with some not included. V, J and clone size reflect that table, while D and trimming were determined from the DNA. The sample records approximately 440,000 clones, roughly 80% being singletons. This clone was recorded many times. The antigen is undetermined. The length of the CDR3 is 14 residues. In germline, CDR1 is SQVTM, CDR2 ANQGSEA. V gave up 4 bases and J gave up 5 bases; unmatched junction bases: 6.

The receptor's source is a woman in her forties in good health. Some clones in this sample may be carry-over from other donors' samples. The J gene is TRBJ2-1, the V gene TRBV29-1, with 9 nucleotides matching TRBD2. Sequences were obtained from PBMCs. The CDR3 region has the DNA TGCAGCGTTGTAGAGCGGGAGGTACACAATGAGCAGTTCTTC. Translation gives CSVVEREVHNEQFF.